The source of this TCR beta chain is a study of early T cells in non-severe SARS-CoV-2 infection. Study details: Bulk RNA taken from unsorted whole blood was sequenced, leaving chains unpaired.

To note about this clonotype: The antigen remains unidentified.

Notes on the study in general: Sequences matched to VDJdb favored anti-spike CD8 responses, while private and CD4 specificities were missed.

In the library, individual cDNA molecules carried attached unique molecular identifiers. MiXCR, run by TCRdb on the 5' RACE reads, gives a single entry per CDR3 protein. Seen here are 100,000 to 120,000 distinct CDR3 sequences, around 12% observed once, and the top ten hold about 4%. Germline assignment: CDR1 SQVTM and CDR2 ANQGSEA. The ends were cut back, 5 bases at V and 3 bases at J, with 18 bases in the middle. This CDR3 spans 15 amino acids. This sequence originates from an adult who was a healthcare worker with PCR-confirmed SARS-CoV-2 infection or an uninfected control (not recorded which). Sample: whole blood, taken at baseline. The chain joins TRBV29-1 to TRBJ2-3, with a possible D match to TRBD2 (6 bases). The CDR3 sequence: CSVFRSGSRTDTQYF. The CDR3 DNA reads TGCAGCGTTTTCCGCTCCGGGAGTCGGACAGATACGCAGTATTTT.